These 17 T cell receptor beta chains were sequenced from one sample in a study of T cells in localized non-small cell lung cancer. Clones were sequenced by immunoSEQ multiplex PCR, and TCRdb holds only the in-frame ones, with some missing. The sample carries tens of thousands of clones, approximately 87% recorded once. Specimen: peripheral blood, collected before any cancer treatment. The receptors derive from a woman between 40 and 69 years old with stage I lung adenocarcinoma.

This sequence joins TRBV7-2 and TRBJ2-3; 10 nucleotides match TRBD2. V lost 5 bases to trimming and J lost 5 bases; unmatched junction nucleotides: 19. CDR3 size: 19 residues. Germline-derived CDR1 and CDR2 are SGHTA and FQGNSA. The CDR3 DNA follows: TGTGCCAGCAGCCCGTCTTTAGAGCGGGAGGGCCACAATCGAGATACGCAGTATTTT. It codes for CASSPSLEREGHNRDTQYF. The complete variable domain, with remaining parts taken from reference TRBV7-2 and TRBJ2-3, reads GAGVSQSPSNKVTEKGKDVELRCDPISGHTALYWYRQSLGQGLEFLIYFQGNSAPDKSGLPSDRFSAERTGGSVSTLTIQRTQQEDSAVYLCASSPSLEREGHNRDTQYFGPGTRLTVL.

CDR3 nucleotide sequence: TGCGCCAGCAGCTCATCGGGGTCAGATACGCAGTATTTT. Its protein product is CASSSSGSDTQYF. The chain recombines TRBV5-1 with TRBJ2-3, with D perhaps matching TRBD2 (5 bases). V lost 3 bases, J lost 4 bases, and 9 bases lay in between. The CDR3 contains 13 residues. The germline CDR1 and CDR2 sequences are SGHRS and YFSETQ.

The rearrangement uses TRBV18 and TRBJ2-7, with no clear D. V was cut by 6 bases and J by 2 bases, with 8 bases left in between. CDR1 is KGHSH and CDR2 is LQKENI in the germline V gene. This CDR3 is built from 12 residues. The CDR3 loop reads CASSPVPYEQYF. The CDR3 DNA follows: TGTGCCAGCTCGCCAGTCCCCTACGAGCAGTACTTC.

V is TRBV6-1 and J is TRBJ1-5, with D perhaps matching TRBD1 (6 bases). The CDR3 is 14 residues long. Trimming removed 7 bases from V and 2 bases from J, with 12 bases in between. Germline V gives CDR1 MNHNS, CDR2 SASEGT. The CDR3 reads CASIFRQGNQPQHF. CDR3 sequence (DNA): TGTGCCAGCATCTTCCGACAGGGCAATCAGCCCCAGCATTTT.

The V call is TRBV18, the J call TRBJ2-7, with TRBD1 identical over 7 bases. This CDR3 is built from 14 residues. The J segment lost 1 base and the V segment lost 8 bases, leaving 8 bases of the junction unmatched. CDR1 and CDR2 (germline): KGHSH, LQKENI. The CDR3 loop reads CASKPGQPSYEQYF. As DNA, the CDR3 is TGTGCCAGCAAACCGGGACAGCCTTCCTACGAGCAGTACTTC.

The rearrangement uses TRBV10-3 and TRBJ1-4, with D uncertain. This CDR3 spans 15 amino acids. The germline V gene encodes CDR1 ENHRY and CDR2 SYGVKD. V was trimmed by 0 bases and J by 4 bases, leaving 9 bases between them. As DNA, the CDR3 is TGTGCCATCAGTGAGTCGGATTATAGTAATGAAAAACTGTTTTTT. Protein: CAISESDYSNEKLFF.

V gene TRBV28 combines with J gene TRBJ2-2, with 9 positions matching TRBD1. Germline loops: CDR1 MDHEN, CDR2 SYDVKM. With V trimmed by 6 bases and J by 4 bases, 18 bases remained unmatched. The CDR3 loop spans 19 amino acids. The CDR3 loop is CASSLPSIGQGSGTGELFF. CDR3 sequence (DNA): TGTGCCAGCAGCCTACCTTCTATTGGACAGGGGTCGGGCACCGGGGAGCTGTTTTTT.

This clone was seen more than once but under ten times. V usage is TRBV19 and J usage is TRBJ2-7, with 9 bases matching TRBD1. There are 14 residues in the CDR3. CDR1 is LNHDA, CDR2 SQIVND, per germline (reference sequence). The ends lost 7 bases at V and 0 bases at J; junction bases unmatched: 4. The CDR3 DNA is TGTGCCAGTAAGGGGACAGGGTACTCCTACGAGCAGTACTTC. Translation gives CASKGTGYSYEQYF.

The chain combines TRBV7-2 with TRBJ2-1; 8 nucleotides agree with TRBD2. CDR1 is SGHTA and CDR2 is FQGNSA in the germline V gene. The junction had 8 bases not matched to a gene; V was cut back by 4 bases and J by 9 bases. The CDR3 is 14 residues long. CDR3 protein: CASSSDGGGTEQFF. For the CDR3, the DNA is TGTGCCAGCAGCTCTGACGGCGGGGGGACTGAGCAGTTCTTC.

The chain couples TRBV5-1 to TRBJ2-1, with D uncertain. Between the trimmed V and J ends, which lost 2 bases and 10 bases, there was a span of 10 bases. The CDR3 covers 12 residues. Germline lookup yields CDR1 SGHRS and CDR2 YFSETQ. The CDR3 nucleotides read TGCGCCAGCAGCTTCGAAGGTGAGGAGCAGTTCTTC. This encodes CASSFEGEEQFF.

A single count supports this clone. The chain is built from TRBV11-1 and TRBJ2-2; a weak D match, TRBD2 (6 bases). Germline V gene lookup returns CDR1 SGHAT and CDR2 FQDESV (reference sequence). The V end lost 2 bases, the J end lost 4 bases, and 8 bases lay between the germline ends. The CDR3 length is 14 residues. CDR3 nucleotide sequence: TGTGCCAGCAGCTTAACCGGGAGCACCGGGGAGCTGTTTTTT. Protein product: CASSLTGSTGELFF.

The chain uses TRBV11-2 and TRBJ1-4; D gene ambiguous. Between the trimmed V and J ends, which lost 3 bases and 4 bases, there was a span of 12 bases. Germline loops: CDR1 SGHAT, CDR2 FQNNGV. The CDR3 has 15 amino acids. The CDR3 region is CASSFLGLINEKLFF. The CDR3 DNA follows: TGTGCCAGCAGCTTTTTAGGACTGATTAATGAAAAACTGTTTTTT.

This clone has a single count. The chain employs TRBV27 and TRBJ2-7; 7 bases align to TRBD2. Trimming removed 6 bases from V and 2 bases from J; junction bases left unmatched: 10. Looked up from germline, CDR1 is MNHEY and CDR2 is SMNVEV (reference sequence). The CDR3 has 15 amino acids. The CDR3 DNA is TGTGCCAGCAGCTCCCCCTCCGGGACTACCTACGAGCAGTACTTC. It specifies CASSSPSGTTYEQYF.

The chain joins TRBV11-2 to TRBJ1-3, with a possible D match to TRBD1 (5 bases). Trimming took off 5 bases at V and 2 bases at J, with 13 bases between the two ends. This CDR3 has 15 amino acids. The germline gives CDR1 SGHAT, CDR2 FQNNGV. CDR3 protein: CASSRDGRPGNTIYF. The CDR3 nucleotides are TGTGCCAGCAGCAGGGACGGTCGACCTGGAAACACCATATATTTT.

The chain uses TRBV5-1 and TRBJ2-3; tentatively, D is TRBD1 or TRBD2 (5 bases each). Trimming left V 4 bases short and J 6 bases short, with 15 bases between. The CDR3 length is 14 residues. Looked up from germline, CDR1 is SGHRS and CDR2 is YFSETQ. The CDR3 loop reads CASSIMGERDTQYF. The CDR3 nucleotides read TGCGCCAGCAGCATAATGGGGGAGCGGGATACGCAGTATTTT.

This chain connects TRBV7-9 to TRBJ1-1; D gene uncertain. Germline CDR1 and CDR2: SEHNR and FQNEAQ (reference sequence). Trimming removed 1 base at V and 4 bases at J, with 7 bases between. The CDR3 has 13 residues. CDR3 amino acids: CASSLEWGTEAFF. The CDR3 DNA is TGTGCCAGCAGCTTAGAGTGGGGCACTGAAGCTTTCTTT.

The chain recombines TRBV19 with TRBJ2-5; D is ambiguous. The germline CDR1 and CDR2 sequences are LNHDA and SQIVND (reference sequence). The CDR3 runs 12 residues. CDR3 DNA sequence: TGTGCGTCGAGAGGTTCGGTAGAGACCCAGTACTTC. Protein product: CASRGSVETQYF.